This T cell receptor (beta chain) was sequenced during a study of HIV-infected patients and healthy controls. The germline V gene encodes CDR1 SGHAT and CDR2 FQNNGV. The V and J ends lost 2 bases and 1 base respectively, with 14 bases between them. This CDR3 comprises 16 residues. This clonotype was counted ten times or more. TCRdb called the 5' RACE reads again in MiXCR, with one record for every CDR3 protein. The table records around 18,000 distinct CDR3 sequences, about a sixth of them present only once. This clonotype was sampled from a human donor in good health. The V gene is TRBV11-2, the J gene TRBJ2-5, with D hard to call. The source material was CD8+ T cells from blood. The CDR3 loop reads CASSLRSDEFQETQYF. CDR3 in DNA: TGTGCCAGCAGCTTAAGGTCCGACGAATTCCAAGAGACCCAGTACTTC.